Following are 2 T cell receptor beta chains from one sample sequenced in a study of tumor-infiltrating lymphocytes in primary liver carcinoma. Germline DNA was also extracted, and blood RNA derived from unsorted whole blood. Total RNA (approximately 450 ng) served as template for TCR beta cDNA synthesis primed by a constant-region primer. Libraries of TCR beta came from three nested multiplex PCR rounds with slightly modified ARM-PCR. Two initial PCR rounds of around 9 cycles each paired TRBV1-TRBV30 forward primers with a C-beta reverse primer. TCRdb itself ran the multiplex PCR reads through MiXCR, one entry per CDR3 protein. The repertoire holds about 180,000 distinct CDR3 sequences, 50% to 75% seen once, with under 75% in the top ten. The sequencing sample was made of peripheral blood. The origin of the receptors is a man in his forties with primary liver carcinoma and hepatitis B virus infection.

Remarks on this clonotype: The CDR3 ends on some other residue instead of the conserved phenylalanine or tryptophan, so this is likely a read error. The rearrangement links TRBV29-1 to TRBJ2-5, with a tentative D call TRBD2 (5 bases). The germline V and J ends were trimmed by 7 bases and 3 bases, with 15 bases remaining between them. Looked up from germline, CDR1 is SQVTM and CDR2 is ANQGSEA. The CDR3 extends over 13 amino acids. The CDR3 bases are TGCAGCGCACCCGGATCGGGGAAAGAGACCCAGTACCTC. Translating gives CSAPGSGKETQYL.

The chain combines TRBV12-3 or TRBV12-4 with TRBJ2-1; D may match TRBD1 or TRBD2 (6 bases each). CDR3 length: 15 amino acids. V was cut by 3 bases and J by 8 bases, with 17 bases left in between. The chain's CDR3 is CASSLSSAGGDEQFF. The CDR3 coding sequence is TGTGCCAGCAGTTTGAGTAGCGCCGGGGGCGATGAGCAGTTCTTC.